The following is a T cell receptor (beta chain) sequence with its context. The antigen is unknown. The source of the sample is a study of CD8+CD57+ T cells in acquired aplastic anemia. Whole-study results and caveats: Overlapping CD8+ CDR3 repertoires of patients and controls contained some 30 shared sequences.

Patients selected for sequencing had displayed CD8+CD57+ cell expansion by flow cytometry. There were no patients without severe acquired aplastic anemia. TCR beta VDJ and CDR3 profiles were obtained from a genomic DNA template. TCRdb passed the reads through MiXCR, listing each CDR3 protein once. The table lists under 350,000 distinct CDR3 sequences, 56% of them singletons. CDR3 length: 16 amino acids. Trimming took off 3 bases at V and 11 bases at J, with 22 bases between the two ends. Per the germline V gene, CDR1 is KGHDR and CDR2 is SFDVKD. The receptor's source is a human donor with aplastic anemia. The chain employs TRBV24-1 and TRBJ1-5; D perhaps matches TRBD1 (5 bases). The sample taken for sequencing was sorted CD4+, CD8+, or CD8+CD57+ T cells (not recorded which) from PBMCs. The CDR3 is CATSDPLADGGETQHF. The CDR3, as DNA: TGTGCCACCAGTGATCCACTAGCGGACGGGGGAGAGACCCAGCATTTT.